This entry describes one T cell receptor beta chain. The sample belongs to a study of beta chain features in type 1 diabetes. CDR3 length: 13 residues. Reverse transcription of all isolated RNA meant that expressed TCRB transcripts were sequenced. Clones were read by immunoSEQ multiplex PCR, and TCRdb kept only the in-frame ones, dropping some. The profile shows some 900,000 clones, under 20% of them singletons. The chain combines TRBV21-1 with TRBJ2-7. TRBV21-1 is termed a pseudogene. The specimen was naive CD4+ T cells from blood. This clonotype originated in a young woman in good health. This chain's CDR3 is CASSKRALDEQYF. As DNA, the CDR3 is TGTGCCAGCAGCAAACGGGCATTGGACGAGCAGTACTTC.